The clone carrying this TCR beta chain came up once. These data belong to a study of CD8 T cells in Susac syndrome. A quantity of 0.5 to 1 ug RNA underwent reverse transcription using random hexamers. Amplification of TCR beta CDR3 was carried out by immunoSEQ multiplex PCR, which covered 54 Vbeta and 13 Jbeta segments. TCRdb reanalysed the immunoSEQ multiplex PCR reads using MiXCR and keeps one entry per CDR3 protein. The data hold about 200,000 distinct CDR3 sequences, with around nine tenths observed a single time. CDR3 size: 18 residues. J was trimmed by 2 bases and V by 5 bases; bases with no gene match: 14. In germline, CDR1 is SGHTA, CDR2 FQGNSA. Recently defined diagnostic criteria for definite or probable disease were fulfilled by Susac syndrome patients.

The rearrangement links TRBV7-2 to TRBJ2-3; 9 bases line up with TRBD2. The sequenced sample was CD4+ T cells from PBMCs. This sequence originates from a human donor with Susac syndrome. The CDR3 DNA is TGTGCCAGCAGCCTCGCCCTGGCGGGGGGGTACTCCACAGATACGCAGTATTTT. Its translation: CASSLALAGGYSTDTQYF.